These T cell receptor beta chains were read from a single sample in a study of cytomegalovirus exposure and HLA in healthy donors. Some clones are missing from TCRdb's copy, which holds only in-frame ones; the method was immunoSEQ multiplex PCR. The sample yields 160,000 or so clones, approximately 79% seen once. Sequenced material: PBMCs. Every receptor here comes from a man between 35 and 55 years old in good health and CMV-seronegative. Each CDR3 is given with its conserved first and last residue. A D gene is named only where the DNA matches it firmly. The size entry is marked missing in some rows and otherwise reads once, few, many or a size class.

v_call: TRBV11-2
d_call: NA
j_call: TRBJ1-2
clone_size: NA
cdr3_nt: TGTGCCAGCAGCTTAGACCGCTCCCCTAGTGGCTACACCTTC
cdr3_aa: CASSLDRSPSGYTF

v_call: TRBV20-1
d_call: TRBD1
j_call: TRBJ1-4
clone_size: once
cdr3_nt: TGCAGTGCTGGGACAGGGGAAAAACTGTTTTTT
cdr3_aa: CSAGTGEKLFF

v_call: TRBV6-1
d_call: NA
j_call: TRBJ2-5
clone_size: NA
cdr3_nt: TGTGCCAGCAGTGGCACAGTCCAAGAGACCCAGTACTTC
cdr3_aa: CASSGTVQETQYF

v_call: TRBV7-2
d_call: NA
j_call: TRBJ2-7
clone_size: NA
cdr3_nt: TGTGCCAGCAGCCCCCTCTTAGCCACTGAGTACTTC
cdr3_aa: CASSPLLATEYF

v_call: TRBV5-4
d_call: TRBD1
j_call: TRBJ2-7
clone_size: NA
cdr3_nt: TGTGCCAGCAGCTTTAAACGGACAGGGGGCTACGAGCAGTACTTC
cdr3_aa: CASSFKRTGGYEQYF

v_call: TRBV6-1
d_call: NA
j_call: TRBJ2-7
clone_size: NA
cdr3_nt: TGTGCCAGCGACTCCATGTACGAGCAGTACTTC
cdr3_aa: CASDSMYEQYF

v_call: TRBV6-5
d_call: TRBD1
j_call: TRBJ2-2
clone_size: NA
cdr3_nt: TGTGCCAGCAGCCCCTACAGGGGGTGGTCCGGGGAGCTGTTTTTT
cdr3_aa: CASSPYRGWSGELFF

v_call: TRBV13
d_call: NA
j_call: TRBJ2-7
clone_size: NA
cdr3_nt: TGTGCCAGCAGCTTAGCGAGGGGGACCTACGAGCAGTACTTC
cdr3_aa: CASSLARGTYEQYF

v_call: TRBV2
d_call: TRBD2
j_call: TRBJ2-3
clone_size: few
cdr3_nt: TGTGCCAGCATGGGGGGGGTCACAGATACGCAGTATTTT
cdr3_aa: CASMGGVTDTQYF

v_call: TRBV4-3
d_call: TRBD1
j_call: TRBJ2-7
clone_size: NA
cdr3_nt: TGCGCCAGCAGCCAAGATGTCCAGGGGGCCTACGAGCAGTACTTC
cdr3_aa: CASSQDVQGAYEQYF

v_call: TRBV14
d_call: NA
j_call: TRBJ2-7
clone_size: few
cdr3_nt: TGTGCCAGCAGCCAAGACAGGGCCTACGAGCAGTACTTC
cdr3_aa: CASSQDRAYEQYF

v_call: TRBV19
d_call: NA
j_call: TRBJ2-7
clone_size: NA
cdr3_nt: TGTGCCAGTAGCCCAGCAAGGGGGTACGAGCAGTACTTC
cdr3_aa: CASSPARGYEQYF

v_call: TRBV5-4
d_call: TRBD1
j_call: TRBJ1-6
clone_size: NA
cdr3_nt: TGTGCCAGCAGCTCGGGACAGGGCGGCAATTCACCCCTCCACTTT
cdr3_aa: CASSSGQGGNSPLHF

v_call: TRBV5-1
d_call: TRBD1
j_call: TRBJ1-4
clone_size: NA
cdr3_nt: TGCGCCAGCAGCCTCCTGACAGGGAAGGATGAAAAACTGTTTTTT
cdr3_aa: CASSLLTGKDEKLFF

v_call: TRBV5-6
d_call: TRBD2
j_call: TRBJ2-3
clone_size: few
cdr3_nt: TGTGCCAGCAGCTTCGTTCCGGGGGGGCCACCAGATACGCAGTATTTT
cdr3_aa: CASSFVPGGPPDTQYF

v_call: TRBV18
d_call: NA
j_call: TRBJ1-1
clone_size: NA
cdr3_nt: TGTGCCAGCTCACGGAGGCAGGTCCGGCCCTTGAACACTGAAGCTTTCTTT
cdr3_aa: CASSRRQVRPLNTEAFF

v_call: TRBV9
d_call: TRBD2
j_call: TRBJ2-3
clone_size: few
cdr3_nt: TGTGCCAGCAGCCCAGACGGGGGGGTAGATACGCAGTATTTT
cdr3_aa: CASSPDGGVDTQYF

v_call: TRBV4-2
d_call: NA
j_call: TRBJ2-3
clone_size: NA
cdr3_nt: TGTGCCAGCAGCCAAGGGGTAGCGACCACAGATACGCAGTATTTT
cdr3_aa: CASSQGVATTDTQYF

v_call: TRBV9
d_call: NA
j_call: TRBJ2-5
clone_size: NA
cdr3_nt: TGTGCCAGCAGCCCGGATGGACAGCGAAAAGAGACCCAGTACTTC
cdr3_aa: CASSPDGQRKETQYF

v_call: TRBV7-2
d_call: TRBD1
j_call: TRBJ2-7
clone_size: NA
cdr3_nt: TGTGCCAGCAGCTTATGGCAGGGGGCTTACGAGCAGTACTTC
cdr3_aa: CASSLWQGAYEQYF

v_call: TRBV6-1
d_call: TRBD1
j_call: TRBJ1-1
clone_size: NA
cdr3_nt: TGTGCCAGCAGCGAGGACAGGGATAATAGTGAAGCTTTCTTT
cdr3_aa: CASSEDRDNSEAFF

v_call: TRBV5-4
d_call: NA
j_call: TRBJ1-6
clone_size: NA
cdr3_nt: TGTGCCAGCAGCCCGGAGACAGAATCACCCCTCCACTTT
cdr3_aa: CASSPETESPLHF

v_call: TRBV6-5
d_call: TRBD1
j_call: TRBJ1-3
clone_size: NA
cdr3_nt: TGTGCCAGCAGTGGCGGGACAGGGGTCGGAAACACCATATATTTT
cdr3_aa: CASSGGTGVGNTIYF

v_call: TRBV28
d_call: TRBD2
j_call: TRBJ2-3
clone_size: NA
cdr3_nt: TGTGCCAGCAGTCCTTCCGGGACTAGCGGGGGGGCGTCAGATACGCAGTATTTT
cdr3_aa: CASSPSGTSGGASDTQYF

v_call: TRBV29-1
d_call: TRBD2
j_call: TRBJ2-7
clone_size: NA
cdr3_nt: TGCAGCGTTAATAGCGGGGGGGACTACGAGCAGTACTTC
cdr3_aa: CSVNSGGDYEQYF

v_call: TRBV5-4
d_call: TRBD2
j_call: TRBJ2-3
clone_size: few
cdr3_nt: TGTGCCAGCAGCACCCCGCGTGGGCGGGGGGGCCGCGATACGCAGTATTTT
cdr3_aa: CASSTPRGRGGRDTQYF

v_call: TRBV30
d_call: TRBD2
j_call: TRBJ2-3
clone_size: few
cdr3_nt: TGTGCCTGGAGTGTCGGGGGGGCCGGAGATACGCAGTATTTT
cdr3_aa: CAWSVGGAGDTQYF